The rows below give T cell receptor beta chains drawn from one sample of a study of cytomegalovirus exposure and HLA in healthy donors. Profiling relied on immunoSEQ multiplex PCR, and the TCRdb table lists in-frame clones only, not all of them. The sample yields 150,000 to 200,000 clones, about 85% seen once. The sample consisted of PBMCs. Receptors were obtained from a man aged 18 to 29 in good health and CMV-seropositive. CDR3s include the opening cysteine and the closing phenylalanine or tryptophan.

j_call v_call cdr3_aa
TRBJ1-1 TRBV2 CASSEGFRGNTEAFF
TRBJ1-6 TRBV5-5 CASSLGQGNSPLHF
TRBJ2-1 TRBV9 CASSGGGGQGHPNEQFF
TRBJ1-5 TRBV6-5 CASSFLGTGIDQPQHF
TRBJ2-2 TRBV5-4 CATGELAGIRTGELFF
TRBJ2-7 TRBV28 CASRGVTGGAGPEQYF
TRBJ2-1 TRBV11-2 CASSLLRGSYNEQFF
TRBJ1-2 TRBV2 CASSERGLAGYTF
TRBJ1-5 TRBV5-1 CASSRTGDQPQHF
TRBJ2-7 TRBV28 CASSLAGSSYEQYF
TRBJ1-2 TRBV13 CASSLGGEGGNGYTF
TRBJ2-2 TRBV2 CASTWRGRTGELFF
TRBJ1-5 TRBV19 CASSDLREQPQHF
TRBJ1-5 TRBV5-1 CASSFEVDSSNQPQHF
TRBJ2-3 TRBV29-1 CSVAAGTAGTDTQYF
TRBJ1-1 TRBV28 CASSLSGGGSGNTEAFF
TRBJ1-2 TRBV28 CASSFRDRDPYGYTF
TRBJ2-2 TRBV2 CASSERRGLGTGELFF
TRBJ1-4 TRBV29-1 CSVEDTGANEKLFF
TRBJ1-6 TRBV6-1 CASSLDRAVSSF
TRBJ1-3 TRBV7-9 CASTYDSQGNTIYF
TRBJ2-7 TRBV28 CASSITSTYEQYF
TRBJ2-5 TRBV13 CASSLRAGASQETQYF
TRBJ1-6 TRBV19 CASRRRDSHSPLHF
TRBJ2-1 TRBV2 CASRALYNEQFF
TRBJ2-7 TRBV4-1 CASSQGDRAEQYF
TRBJ1-2 TRBV28 CASRTTGGIYGYTF
TRBJ2-2 TRBV5-1 CASTLKNRDTGELFF
TRBJ1-2 TRBV7-8 CASSPQDRPTDYGYTF
TRBJ1-5 TRBV19 CASSSAYSNQPQHF
TRBJ1-3 TRBV30 CAWSVRTGLIGNTIYF
TRBJ2-1 TRBV5-1 CASSLERGRGEQFF
TRBJ1-5 TRBV6-6 CASSSRGRGGNQPQHF
TRBJ1-1 TRBV27 CASSLKAGGAPNTEAFF
TRBJ1-2 TRBV6-5 CASSQGENGYTF
TRBJ1-3 TRBV4-1 CASSQGRQSSGNTIYF
TRBJ2-5 TRBV28 CASSLGRGDLETQYF
TRBJ2-5 TRBV28 CASSPGLAGVRETQYF
TRBJ2-2 TRBV4-1 CASSHLGLANYRNTGELFF
TRBJ2-1 TRBV7-6 CASSPLAGLYNEQFF
TRBJ1-1 TRBV18 CASSDQGLNTEAFF
TRBJ2-1 TRBV27 CASSGLADRDEQFF
TRBJ1-5 TRBV28 CASSFVGEGGQPQHF
TRBJ1-2 TRBV13 CASSVRLENGYTF
TRBJ2-2 TRBV30 CAWSPPPGANTGELFF
TRBJ1-5 TRBV18 CASSQGTGGFQPQHF
TRBJ2-3 TRBV18 CASSPPGPLRPQYF
TRBJ2-1 TRBV6-5 CASRGEGINNEQFF
TRBJ1-1 TRBV29-1 CSVGPGWGMNTEAFF
TRBJ2-1 TRBV30 CAWSKRWGDSQTHEQFF